This entry lists 13 T cell receptor beta chains sequenced from one sample in a study of spatial heterogeneity in lung cancer. Time point of the sample: blood at routine non-recurrence follow-up after resection. MiXCR, run by TCRdb on the 5' RACE reads, gives a single entry per CDR3 protein. The sample shows 95,000 to 120,000 distinct CDR3 sequences, 10% to 14% of them seen only once. This sample comprised PBMCs, obtained at follow-up. These receptors were obtained from a female donor with early-stage non-small cell lung cancer.

The sample holds many counts of this clonotype. V usage is TRBV6-1 and J usage is TRBJ1-1, with D tentatively TRBD1 (5 bases). V shed 10 bases and J shed 6 bases, with 21 bases lying between them. Germline loops: CDR1 MNHNS, CDR2 SASEGT. This CDR3 is built from 14 residues. This CDR3 reads CATRPAERGSEAFF. DNA for the CDR3: TGTGCCACCCGCCCGGCTGAAAGGGGCTCTGAAGCTTTCTTT.

This clonotype was seen a few times. The CDR3 loop reads CSAKGLAGALRNEQFF. The CDR3 DNA is TGCAGTGCTAAGGGACTAGCGGGAGCACTAAGGAATGAGCAGTTCTTC. J is TRBJ2-1 and V is TRBV20-1; 14 nucleotides agree with TRBD2. Per the germline V gene, CDR1 is DFQATT and CDR2 is SNEGSKA (reference sequence). This CDR3 has 16 amino acids. The V gene end was trimmed by 4 bases and the J gene end by 7 bases; junction bases not matched to a gene: 9.

This clonotype has more than one count but fewer than ten. The V and J genes are TRBV2 and TRBJ1-2; perhaps TRBD1 as D (6 bases). The germline V gene has CDR1 SNHLY and CDR2 FYNNEI. V was shortened by 6 bases and J by 4 bases, with 9 bases between the two germline ends. The CDR3 totals 12 residues. The CDR3 DNA reads TGTGCCAGCAGGGACAGTGTCTATGGCTACACCTTC. Amino acids: CASRDSVYGYTF.

This clonotype was counted ten times or more. This chain joins TRBV18 and TRBJ1-1; D unclear. The CDR3 runs 15 residues. Germline loops: CDR1 KGHSH, CDR2 LQKENI. Trimming removed 2 bases at V and 5 bases at J, with 15 bases between. CDR3: CASSPGMLGRTEAFF. In nucleotides, the CDR3 is TGTGCCAGCTCACCAGGGATGTTGGGAAGAACTGAAGCTTTCTTT.

With regard to this clonotype: A much larger clone lies a single base off, so this may be a read error. The chain carries TRBV12-3 or TRBV12-4 and TRBJ2-5, with D possibly TRBD2 on 5 matching bases. This CDR3 spans 13 amino acids. CDR3 sequence (DNA): TGTGTCAGCAGTTTGACGGGGAAAGAGACCCAGTACTTC. Amino acids: CVSSLTGKETQYF.

This clonotype has a handful of counts. The rearrangement links TRBV19 to TRBJ2-1; D not certain. The CDR3 sequence is 12 residues long. The V end was cut by 7 bases, the J end by 9 bases, with 13 bases between. Germline CDR1 is LNHDA and CDR2 is SQIVND (reference sequence). The CDR3 sequence is CASTRPGSEQFF. The CDR3 coding sequence is TGTGCCAGTACCCGGCCCGGGTCTGAGCAGTTCTTC.

This clonotype was seen once. V and J are TRBV7-9 and TRBJ2-2, with 7 nucleotides matching TRBD1. In germline, CDR1 is SEHNR, CDR2 FQNEAQ (reference sequence). V lost 7 bases and J lost 1; bases outside the gene matches: 3. This CDR3 is built from 14 residues. This chain's CDR3 is CASIRTGNTGELFF. CDR3 DNA sequence: TGTGCCAGCATCCGGACAGGGAACACCGGGGAGCTGTTTTTT.

The V call is TRBV6-2 or TRBV6-3, the J call TRBJ1-1; 7 positions match TRBD1. Germline trimming cut 5 bases from V and 7 bases from J; bases unmatched to any gene: 4. The CDR3 length is 12 residues. The V gene's germline CDR1 is MNHEY and CDR2 SVGEGT. The CDR3 loop reads CASSQTGIEAFF. CDR3 nucleotides: TGTGCCAGCAGTCAGACAGGGATTGAAGCTTTCTTT.

The chain has TRBV12-3 or TRBV12-4 and TRBJ1-2, with 7 bases fitting TRBD1. The trim removed 7 bases at V and 2 bases at J, leaving 13 bases unmatched. The CDR3 contains 16 residues. The CDR3 nucleotides read TGTGCCAGCACACCGGGACAGACGACCTTAAACTATGGCTACACCTTC. It translates to CASTPGQTTLNYGYTF.

This clonotype was counted many times. The chain joins TRBV7-2 to TRBJ2-5; either TRBD1 or TRBD2 may supply D (5 bases each). CDR1 is SGHTA and CDR2 is FQGNSA in the germline V gene. The V end lost 5 bases, the J end lost 1 base, and 14 bases lay between the germline ends. This CDR3 comprises 15 residues. The CDR3 is CASSPQSGTQETQYF. The CDR3 DNA sequence: TGTGCCAGCAGCCCGCAATCAGGGACCCAAGAGACCCAGTACTTC.

This chain joins TRBV20-1 and TRBJ1-1, with 7 bases aligning to TRBD1. Germline V CDR1 and CDR2: DFQATT, SNEGSKA (reference sequence). J was trimmed by 2 bases and V by 0 bases; bases with no gene match: 3. The CDR3 has 14 amino acids. The CDR3 sequence: CSARDRQGNTEAFF. CDR3 nucleotide sequence: TGCAGTGCTAGAGACCGACAGGGTAACACTGAAGCTTTCTTT.

J is TRBJ2-3 and V is TRBV5-1; TRBD2 is a possible D gene (6 bases). Germline CDR1 reads SGHRS; CDR2 reads YFSETQ. The CDR3 has 14 residues. The V gene lost 4 bases and the J gene lost 4 bases, with 13 bases spanning the gap. In nucleotides, the CDR3 is TGCGCCAGCAGCCCGGGAGTTGCATCAGATACGCAGTATTTT. Translated, it gives CASSPGVASDTQYF.

This clonotype was counted a few times. The chain combines TRBV7-9 with TRBJ2-3; tentatively, D is TRBD2 (5 bases). With 4 bases removed from V and 3 bases from J, the gap between germline ends came to 11 bases. This CDR3 has 14 residues. Germline CDR1 and CDR2: SEHNR and FQNEAQ (reference sequence). The DNA for the CDR3 is TGTGCCAGCAGCTCGTTAATAGCGACAGATACGCAGTATTTT. It codes for CASSSLIATDTQYF.